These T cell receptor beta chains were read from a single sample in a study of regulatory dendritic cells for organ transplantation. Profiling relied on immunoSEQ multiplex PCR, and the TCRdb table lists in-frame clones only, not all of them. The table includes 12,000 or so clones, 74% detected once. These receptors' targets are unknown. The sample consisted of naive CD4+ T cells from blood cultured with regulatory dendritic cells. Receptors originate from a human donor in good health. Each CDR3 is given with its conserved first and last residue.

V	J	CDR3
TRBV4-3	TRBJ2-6	CASSPQVGSGANVLTF
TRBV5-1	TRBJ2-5	CASSFDRGRETQYF
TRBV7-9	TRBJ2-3	CASSWGLGATDTQYF
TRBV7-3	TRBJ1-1	CASSLTPIMNTEAFF
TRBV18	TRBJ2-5	CASSIRQGEETQYF
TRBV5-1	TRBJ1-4	CASSLVGTGAADEKLFF
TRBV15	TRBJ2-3	CATSFQGLAGGPDTQYF
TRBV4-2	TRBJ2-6	CASSQVGAGANVLTF
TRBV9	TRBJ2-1	CASSVSGHTSYNEQFF
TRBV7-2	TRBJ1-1	CASSFGGASEAFF
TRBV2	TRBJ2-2	CASSESQTGELFF
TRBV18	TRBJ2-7	CASSLQPTGGTSYEQYF
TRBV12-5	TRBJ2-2	CASAVLTGELFF
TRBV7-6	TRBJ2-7	CASSLAPDRGPYEQYF
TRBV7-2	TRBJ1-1	CASSATGTTEAFF
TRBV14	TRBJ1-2	CASSQPGQENYGYTF
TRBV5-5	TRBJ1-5	CASSLTGGGNQPQHF
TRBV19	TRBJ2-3	CASSISAQYF
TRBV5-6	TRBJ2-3	CASSPRGRGTDTQYF
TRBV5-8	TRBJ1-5	CASSLESYSNQPQHF
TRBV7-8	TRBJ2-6	CASSLSMIRGTGANVLTF
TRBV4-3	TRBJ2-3	CASSQDPYTDTQYF
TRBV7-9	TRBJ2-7	CASSFDGQGGHEQYF